This T cell receptor beta chain was captured in a study of early T cells in non-severe SARS-CoV-2 infection. Each CDR3 protein is one row after TCRdb ran MiXCR on the 5' RACE reads. The table has some 61,000 distinct CDR3 sequences, 8% to 13% seen once. This clonotype was seen only a few times. This sequence was found in an adult who was a healthcare worker with PCR-confirmed SARS-CoV-2 infection or an uninfected control (not recorded which). Material: whole blood.

The CDR3 DNA sequence: TGCGCCAGCAGGGAACAGGGACAGAACACTGAAGCTTTCTTT. Its protein product is CASREQGQNTEAFF. The V gene is TRBV5-1, the J gene TRBJ1-1; D perhaps matches TRBD1 (6 bases). Germline V lookup: CDR1 SGHRS, CDR2 YFSETQ. V was shortened by 5 bases and J by 1 base, with 12 bases between the two germline ends. This CDR3 comprises 14 residues.